The present T cell receptor beta chain was sequenced within a study of T cells in Graves' hyperthyroidism and ophthalmopathy. RNA transcripts yielded amplified TCR beta CDR3 regions. In the first-round RT-PCR of the TCR CDR3, the HTBI primer set was used. TCRdb processed the multiplex PCR reads anew with MiXCR; each CDR3 protein has one entry. The sample carries a few hundred thousand distinct CDR3 sequences, roughly 20% recorded once. Ten or more counts support this clonotype. Across 18 months, stable Graves' hyperthyroidism was marked by no progression to ophthalmopathy. The study enrolled patients aged 18 to 65 with newly diagnosed hyperthyroidism of under 2 months' duration. Patients having uncontrolled infection, another autoimmune disease, pregnancy or lactation were not included. Fresh peripheral blood, 7.5 to 10 ml of it, supplied the PBMCs. Trimming removed 11 bases at V and 3 bases at J, with 16 bases between. CDR1 and CDR2 from the germline V gene are SNHLY and FYNNEI. The CDR3 length is 13 residues.

The V gene is TRBV2, the J gene TRBJ1-2; D remains unclear. The sequence was collected from a man between 18 and 29 years old with Graves' hyperthyroidism. Sequencing was carried out using blood. The CDR3 is CAQPREGDYGYTF. The CDR3 DNA reads as TGTGCCCAGCCCCGGGAAGGAGACTATGGCTACACCTTC.